What follows describes a single T cell receptor beta chain. Its antigen is unidentified. These data belong to a study of cytomegalovirus exposure and HLA in healthy donors. Overall study findings and caveats: Earlier analysis found most TCR beta V segments productive about 87% or about 30% of the time.

Trimming took off 2 bases at V and 6 bases at J, with 7 bases between the two ends. The CDR3 contains 11 residues. The germline CDR1 and CDR2 sequences are DFQATT and SNEGSKA (reference sequence). PCR involved 60 Vbeta and 13 Jbeta primers. Sequenced by immunoSEQ multiplex PCR; TCRdb stores in-frame clones only, minus some. This sample has about 200,000 clones; almost 85% occur once, and the top ten carry approximately 2.4%. The receptor was derived from a woman between 45 and 60 years old in good health and CMV-seronegative. The source material was PBMCs. The chain couples TRBV20-1 to TRBJ2-5; D not certain. CDR3 amino acids: CSARLGKTQYF. CDR3 DNA: TGCAGTGCTAGACTAGGAAAGACCCAGTACTTC.